This is a list of T cell receptor beta chains from one sample in a study of blood T cell repertoires in COVID-19. Clones were sequenced by immunoSEQ multiplex PCR, and TCRdb holds only the in-frame ones, with some missing. This table has just under 80,000 clones, 88% appearing once. The sample consisted of peripheral blood. These receptors all stem from a human donor in a cohort sampled during active COVID-19. CDR3s include the opening cysteine and the closing phenylalanine or tryptophan. Fields, in order: CDR3 protein, CDR3 DNA, J gene, V gene, D gene, clone size. The D gene is left open where the match is weak. A row's size may be missing; if present it is once, few, many or a size class.

CASSPLNSGEDGYTF TGTGCCAGCTCACCTTTAAACAGTGGGGAGGATGGCTACACCTTC TRBJ1-2 TRBV18 . .
CASSQGGQGYTEAFF TGCGCCAGCAGCCAAGGCGGACAGGGGTACACTGAAGCTTTCTTT TRBJ1-1 TRBV4-3 TRBD1 .
CSARDQGEAFF TGCAGTGCTAGAGATCAGGGTGAAGCTTTCTTT TRBJ1-1 TRBV20-1 . .
CASSPGHGQETQYF TGTGCCAGCTCACCGGGACATGGACAAGAGACCCAGTACTTC TRBJ2-5 TRBV18 . .
CASSWGAGGPRETQYF TGCGCCAGCAGCTGGGGGGCGGGAGGGCCCAGAGAGACCCAGTACTTC TRBJ2-5 TRBV5-1 TRBD2 .
CASSSGTHYNEQFF TGTGCCAGCAGCTCCGGGACACACTACAATGAGCAGTTCTTC TRBJ2-1 TRBV7-8 . .
CASQQQPGGQPQHF TGTGCCAGCCAACAACAGCCCGGCGGGCAGCCCCAGCATTTT TRBJ1-5 TRBV6-5 . .
CASSPDRTRFETQYF TGTGCCAGCAGCCCCGACCGGACTAGGTTTGAGACCCAGTACTTC TRBJ2-5 TRBV5-4 TRBD2 .
CASSQQGTTGAETQYF TGTGCCAGCTCACAACAAGGGACAACAGGGGCAGAGACCCAGTACTTC TRBJ2-5 TRBV18 TRBD1 .
CASSTGQSYEQYF TGTGCCAGCAGTACTGGACAGTCTTACGAGCAGTACTTC TRBJ2-7 TRBV27 . once
CASSLSTPGLEYEQYF TGTGCCAGCAGTTTATCCACCCCGGGACTAGAGTACGAGCAGTACTTC TRBJ2-7 TRBV28 TRBD2 .
CATSDYWDRGRETQYF TGTGCCACCAGTGATTATTGGGACAGGGGAAGAGAGACCCAGTACTTC TRBJ2-5 TRBV24-1 TRBD1 .
CASSLFLRGDQPQHF TGTGCCAGCAGCTTATTCCTTCGGGGAGACCAGCCCCAGCATTTT TRBJ1-5 TRBV7-2 . .
CASSFSVSGELFF TGTGCCAGCAGCTTTAGTGTTAGCGGGGAGCTGTTTTTT TRBJ2-2 TRBV7-2 . .
CASSPGTSGAGDQYF TGTGCCAGCAGCCCTGGGACTAGCGGGGCCGGGGACCAGTACTTC TRBJ2-5 TRBV7-9 TRBD2 .
CASSLIDISPLHF TGTGCCAGCAGCTTAATTGACATTTCACCCCTCCACTTT TRBJ1-6 TRBV7-9 . once
CASSSSSSGGYEQYF TGTGCCAGCAGCTCTTCATCTAGCGGGGGCTACGAGCAGTACTTC TRBJ2-7 TRBV5-4 TRBD2 .
CATSSGERAGANVLTF TGTGCCACCTCCTCAGGGGAGAGGGCTGGGGCCAACGTCCTGACTTTC TRBJ2-6 TRBV19 . .
CASSQDRGTDSMNTEAFF TGTGCCAGCAGCCAAGATCGGGGGACAGACTCTATGAACACTGAAGCTTTCTTT TRBJ1-1 TRBV3-1/TRBV3-2 TRBD1 once
CASSLREGGTDTQYF TGTGCCAGCAGTTTAAGGGAGGGGGGCACAGATACGCAGTATTTT TRBJ2-3 TRBV6-2/TRBV6-3 . .
CASSTQGSGANVLTF TGTGCCAGTAGTACCCAGGGCTCTGGGGCCAACGTCCTGACTTTC TRBJ2-6 TRBV19 . .
CASSLGPGGATNEKLFF TGCGCCAGCAGCTTGGGTCCAGGAGGTGCAACTAATGAAAAACTGTTTTTT TRBJ1-4 TRBV5-1 . .
CASQRTDNSPLHF TGTGCCAGCCAAAGGACAGATAATTCACCCCTCCACTTT TRBJ1-6 TRBV2 . few
CASSLGGTSGETQYF TGTGCCAGCAGCTTGGGAGGGACTAGTGGAGAGACCCAGTACTTC TRBJ2-5 TRBV5-4 TRBD2 .
CASAFLSGEQYF TGTGCCAGCGCATTTTTGAGTGGCGAGCAGTACTTC TRBJ2-7 TRBV3-1/TRBV3-2 . .
CASSPENRDYEGYTF TGTGCCAGCAGCCCCGAAAACAGGGACTACGAGGGCTACACCTTC TRBJ1-2 TRBV5-6 . .
CASSPQRQGASTEAFF TGTGCCAGCTCACCACAGCGACAGGGGGCGAGCACTGAAGCTTTCTTT TRBJ1-1 TRBV18 TRBD1 .
CASSPASGTRSYNEQFF TGTGCCAGCAGCCCCGCTTCCGGGACTAGATCCTACAATGAGCAGTTCTTC TRBJ2-1 TRBV7-6 TRBD2 .
CSAGSEQFF TGCAGCGCTGGGAGTGAGCAGTTCTTC TRBJ2-1 TRBV29-1 . .
CASSYFSEQYF TGTGCCAGCAGTTACTTCAGCGAGCAGTACTTC TRBJ2-7 TRBV6-5 . .
CASSTPGGANYNTGELFF TGTGCCAGTAGTACGCCGGGAGGGGCAAATTATAACACCGGGGAGCTGTTTTTT TRBJ2-2 TRBV19 TRBD2 .
CASSLATGSSYNEQFF TGTGCCAGCAGCTTAGCGACAGGGAGCTCCTACAATGAGCAGTTCTTC TRBJ2-1 TRBV11-3 TRBD1 .
CASSSVLAGGGTDTQYF TGTGCCAGCAGCTCAGTGCTGGCGGGAGGTGGCACAGATACGCAGTATTTT TRBJ2-3 TRBV4-2 TRBD2 .
CASKRRTSGGSYNEQFF TGTGCCAGCAAAAGGAGAACTAGCGGGGGCTCTTACAATGAGCAGTTCTTC TRBJ2-1 TRBV6-8 TRBD2 .
CASSLWATFADISYEQYF TGTGCCAGCAGCCTTTGGGCCACCTTTGCCGATATCTCCTACGAGCAGTACTTC TRBJ2-7 TRBV21-1 . .
CASSLTGVETQYF TGTGCCAGCAGTTTAACAGGGGTCGAGACCCAGTACTTC TRBJ2-5 TRBV12-3/TRBV12-4 TRBD1 .
CASSFQAYGYTF TGTGCCAGCAGTTTCCAGGCCTATGGCTACACCTTC TRBJ1-2 TRBV28 . .
CASSQEGPAGNTIYF TGTGCCAGCAGCCAGGAGGGGCCCGCTGGAAACACCATATATTTT TRBJ1-3 TRBV5-6 . .
CATSAPAYNEQFF TGTGCCACCAGTGCCCCCGCCTACAATGAGCAGTTCTTC TRBJ2-1 TRBV24-1 . .
CASSLDGQANTEAFF TGCGCCAGCAGCTTGGATGGACAGGCGAACACTGAAGCTTTCTTT TRBJ1-1 TRBV5-1 TRBD1 once
CASSLALSGYGYTF TGTGCCAGCAGCTTAGCTCTGTCGGGCTATGGCTACACCTTC TRBJ1-2 TRBV7-9 . .
CAWSGGGSIWQYF TGTGCCTGGTCCGGGGGGGGGTCTATATGGCAGTACTTC TRBJ2-7 TRBV30 TRBD2 once
CSARFGEQYF TGCAGTGCTAGGTTCGGGGAGCAGTACTTC TRBJ2-7 TRBV20-1 . .
CASSQLGTDYGYTF TGTGCCAGCAGCCAACTAGGGACAGACTATGGCTACACCTTC TRBJ1-2 TRBV4-2 TRBD1 few
CASSVQGDTGELFF TGTGCCAGCAGCGTTCAGGGGGACACCGGGGAGCTGTTTTTT TRBJ2-2 TRBV9 TRBD1 .
CASSALAGNEQFF TGTGCCAGCAGCGCACTAGCGGGTAATGAGCAGTTCTTC TRBJ2-1 TRBV9 TRBD2 .
CASSIQADRVNQPQHF TGTGCCAGTAGTATACAGGCCGACAGGGTGAATCAGCCCCAGCATTTT TRBJ1-5 TRBV19 TRBD1 few
CASSPSTVGTEAFF TGTGCCAGCAGCCCTTCGACAGTTGGCACTGAAGCTTTCTTT TRBJ1-1 TRBV9 . .
CASSLDQGAYNEQFF TGTGCCAGCAGCTTAGACCAGGGGGCCTACAATGAGCAGTTCTTC TRBJ2-1 TRBV7-2 TRBD1 .
CASSRDRGYDTEAFF TGTGCCAGTAGTAGAGACAGGGGTTACGACACTGAAGCTTTCTTT TRBJ1-1 TRBV19 TRBD1 few
CASSGLYEQYF TGTGCCAGCAGTGGACTCTACGAGCAGTACTTC TRBJ2-7 TRBV6-2/TRBV6-3 . .
CASSKTGGAYGYTF TGTGCCAGCAGCAAAACAGGGGGCGCCTATGGCTACACCTTC TRBJ1-2 TRBV9 TRBD1 .
CASSLSGGGASDTQYF TGTGCCAGCAGCTTAAGCGGCGGGGGGGCATCAGATACGCAGTATTTT TRBJ2-3 TRBV7-3 TRBD2 .
CASSLGLAGWPEQFF TGCGCCAGCAGCTTGGGACTAGCGGGCTGGCCTGAGCAGTTCTTC TRBJ2-1 TRBV5-1 TRBD2 .